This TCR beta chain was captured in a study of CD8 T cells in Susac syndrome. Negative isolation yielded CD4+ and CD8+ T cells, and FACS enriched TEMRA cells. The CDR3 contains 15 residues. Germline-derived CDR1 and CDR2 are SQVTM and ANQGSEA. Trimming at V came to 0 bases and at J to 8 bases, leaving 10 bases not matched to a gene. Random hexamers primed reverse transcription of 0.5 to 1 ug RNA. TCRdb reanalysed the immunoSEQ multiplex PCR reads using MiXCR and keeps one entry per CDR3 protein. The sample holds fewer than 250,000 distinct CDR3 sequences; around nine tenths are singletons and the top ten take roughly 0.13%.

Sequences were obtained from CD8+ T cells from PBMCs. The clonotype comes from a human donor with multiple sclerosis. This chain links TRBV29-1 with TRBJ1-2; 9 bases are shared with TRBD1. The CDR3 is CSVEEVTGQGDGYTF. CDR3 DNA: TGCAGCGTTGAAGAAGTTACGGGACAGGGTGACGGCTACACCTTC.